This TCR beta chain was observed in a study of PD-1 blockade in mismatch repair-deficient tumors. About the study: Patients had over 10 mismatch repair-deficient cancer types, all previously treated and progressing.

Sequencing used immunoSEQ multiplex PCR; TCRdb keeps in-frame clones, though not all of them. The table shows 120,000 or so clones, with roughly 86% occurring only once. With V trimmed by 8 bases and J by 3 bases, 15 bases remained unmatched. Germline CDR1 reads WNHNN; CDR2 reads SYGVQD (reference sequence). The CDR3 loop spans 18 amino acids. The chain combines TRBV10-1 with TRBJ2-2; 10 bases are a match to TRBD2. This sequence originates from an adult with mismatch repair-deficient cancer. This specimen consisted of peripheral blood, obtained 44 weeks after starting pembrolizumab. The CDR3 reads CASPFLAGDLRDTGELFF. The CDR3 DNA sequence: TGCGCCAGCCCGTTTCTAGCGGGAGATCTTCGCGACACCGGGGAGCTGTTTTTT.